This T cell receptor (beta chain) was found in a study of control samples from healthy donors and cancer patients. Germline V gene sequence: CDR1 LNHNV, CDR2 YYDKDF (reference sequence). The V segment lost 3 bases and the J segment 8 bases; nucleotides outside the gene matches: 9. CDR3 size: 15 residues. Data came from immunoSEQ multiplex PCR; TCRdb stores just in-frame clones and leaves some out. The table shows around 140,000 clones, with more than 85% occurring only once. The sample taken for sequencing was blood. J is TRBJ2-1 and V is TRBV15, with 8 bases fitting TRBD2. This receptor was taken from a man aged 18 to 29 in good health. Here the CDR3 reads CATSRTPGGPDEQFF. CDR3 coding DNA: TGTGCCACCAGCAGGACGCCGGGGGGGCCGGATGAGCAGTTCTTC.